Below are 12 T cell receptor beta chains sequenced from a single sample in a study of blood T cell repertoires in COVID-19. Repertoires were generated with immunoSEQ multiplex PCR, while TCRdb's copy carries only in-frame clones and drops some. Among approximately 290,000 clones listed, around 91% were seen once. The sample consisted of peripheral blood. The receptors were sampled from an older woman with acute or convalescent COVID-19.

The chain couples TRBV6-5 to TRBJ2-7; the match to TRBD2 covers 9 bases. Trimming removed 0 bases from V and 5 bases from J; junction bases left unmatched: 2. Germline values: CDR1 MNHEY, CDR2 SVGAGI. The CDR3 length is 14 residues. The DNA for the CDR3 is TGTGCCAGCAGTTACTCTAGCGGGAGCGACGAGCAGTACTTC. The encoded protein is CASSYSSGSDEQYF.

The chain combines TRBV28 with TRBJ1-2; possibly TRBD1 for D (5 bases). Germline-derived CDR1 and CDR2 are MDHEN and SYDVKM. This CDR3 is 16 amino acids long. The V end was cut by 5 bases, the J end by 4 bases, with 20 bases between. CDR3 sequence (DNA): TGTGCCAGCAGTACGGGTTATCAAGGGGCCAGCTATGGCTACACCTTC. Protein: CASSTGYQGASYGYTF.

The chain joins TRBV6-5 to TRBJ2-3; 9 bases fit TRBD2. CDR1 MNHEY and CDR2 SVGAGI come from the germline V gene. The CDR3 totals 15 residues. V trimming: 0 bases; J trimming: 4 bases; junction bases outside the gene matches: 2. The CDR3 here is CASSYSAGGSDTQYF. CDR3 nucleotides: TGTGCCAGCAGTTACTCGGCGGGGGGGTCAGATACGCAGTATTTT.

The J gene is TRBJ2-5, the V gene TRBV27; D is ambiguous. From germline, CDR1 is MNHEY and CDR2 SMNVEV (reference sequence). V was pared by 5 bases and J by 1 base, with 11 bases between. This CDR3 spans 14 amino acids. CDR3 nucleotide sequence: TGTGCCAGCAGTGACACTCGGTTCCAAGAGACCCAGTACTTC. Translation gives CASSDTRFQETQYF.

The chain is built from TRBV20-1 and TRBJ1-6; 7 nucleotides match TRBD1. Per the germline V gene, CDR1 is DFQATT and CDR2 is SNEGSKA (reference sequence). J gave up 14 bases and V 6 bases, and 7 bases lay outside the gene matches. This CDR3 is 11 amino acids long. In nucleotides, the CDR3 is TGCAGTGCCCAATTCGGGACAGCCCTCCACTTT. The encoded protein is CSAQFGTALHF.

The CDR3 sequence: CASSQGTQMNTEAFF. The DNA for the CDR3 is TGCGCCAGCAGCCAGGGGACACAGATGAACACTGAAGCTTTCTTT. V and J are TRBV4-1 and TRBJ1-1, with D possibly being TRBD1 (6 bases). V was trimmed by 3 bases and J by 0 bases, leaving 11 bases between them. CDR1 is MGHRA, CDR2 YSYEKL, per germline. This CDR3 has 15 amino acids.

This chain connects TRBV19 to TRBJ1-2, with 8 bases lining up with TRBD1. V lost 10 bases, J lost 3 bases, and 10 bases stayed unmatched. Germline V gives CDR1 LNHDA, CDR2 SQIVND (reference sequence). The CDR3 runs 14 residues. As DNA, the CDR3 is TGTGCCACTCTGAGGACAGGGACGTACTATGGCTACACCTTC. Its protein is CATLRTGTYYGYTF.

The genes are TRBV9 and TRBJ2-4, with D possibly matching TRBD2 (5 bases). V gave up 0 bases and J gave up 6 bases, with 16 bases separating them. Germline V gene lookup returns CDR1 SGDLS and CDR2 YYNGEE. The CDR3 covers 16 residues. CDR3 nucleotides: TGTGCCAGCAGCGTAGGTTCGGCGGGCATGGGAAACATTCAGTACTTC. Translating it yields CASSVGSAGMGNIQYF.

CDR3 sequence reads: CASSSTGGLYEQYF. CDR3 DNA: TGTGCCAGCAGTTCCACAGGGGGCTTGTACGAGCAGTACTTC. V and J are TRBV27 and TRBJ2-7; 9 bases are shared with TRBD1. The CDR3 length is 14 residues. V lost 4 bases and J lost 4; bases outside the gene matches: 5. Germline V gene lookup returns CDR1 MNHEY and CDR2 SMNVEV (reference sequence).

This rearrangement joins TRBV19 to TRBJ1-1, with 10 bases fitting TRBD1. Germline-derived CDR1 and CDR2 are LNHDA and SQIVND (reference sequence). After removal of 3 bases from V and 6 bases from J, the junction contained 4 bases not matched to a gene. This CDR3 has 14 residues. The CDR3 bases are TGTGCCAGTAGTATCGGGACAGGGGTTGCTGAAGCTTTCTTT. This gives the protein CASSIGTGVAEAFF.

This chain joins TRBV7-7 and TRBJ2-2, with TRBD1 identical over 8 bases. Germline V lookup: CDR1 SSHAT, CDR2 FNYEAQ (reference sequence). This CDR3 comprises 15 residues. The V and J ends lost 5 bases and 0 bases, in that order; junction bases with no gene match: 2. The CDR3 DNA is TGTGCCAGCAGCCCAGGGGGCCCGAACACCGGGGAGCTGTTTTTT. Translating it yields CASSPGGPNTGELFF.

In this sample, this clone turned up a few times. The chain employs TRBV5-1 and TRBJ2-3, with 15 bases matching TRBD2. The length of the CDR3 is 16 residues. Looked up from germline, CDR1 is SGHRS and CDR2 is YFSETQ. J was trimmed by 7 bases and V by 2 bases; bases with no gene match: 5. CDR3 nucleotides: TGCGCCAGCAGCTTAGGGACTAGCGGGGGGAAAAATACGCAGTATTTT. Translated: CASSLGTSGGKNTQYF. Based on the CDR3 plus reference TRBV5-1 and TRBJ2-3, the full variable domain is KAGVTQTPRYLIKTRGQQVTLSCSPISGHRSVSWYQQTPGQGLQFLFEYFSETQRNKGNFPGRFSGRQFSNSRSEMNVSTLELGDSALYLCASSLGTSGGKNTQYFGPGTRLTVL.